The 30 T cell receptor beta chains in this list originate from one sample, sequenced in a study of cytomegalovirus exposure and HLA in healthy donors. Use of 60 Vbeta and 13 Jbeta primers characterized the PCR. The data were produced by immunoSEQ multiplex PCR, yet TCRdb's version contains in-frame clones alone and is incomplete. Counted here are 99,000 or so clones, around 80% occurring once; the ten biggest clones make up around 8.2%. Specimen: PBMCs. Source of these receptors: a middle-aged man in good health and CMV-seropositive.

This chain links TRBV25-1 with TRBJ2-7, with D possibly matching TRBD1 (5 bases). CDR1 is MGHDK and CDR2 is SYGVNS in the germline V gene. The CDR3 is made up of 13 amino acids. Deletions cut 8 bases from V and 0 bases from J, with 11 bases between. The CDR3 DNA reads TGTGCCAGCTCTAGACAGTTCTCCTACGAGCAGTACTTC. Its protein is CASSRQFSYEQYF.

The rearrangement uses TRBV15 and TRBJ1-5; the D is unclear. Germline lookup yields CDR1 LNHNV and CDR2 YYDKDF (reference sequence). V lost 2 bases, J lost 5 bases, and 7 bases lay in between. The CDR3 has 13 amino acids. The CDR3 sequence is CATSRKADQPQHF. The CDR3 DNA sequence: TGTGCCACCAGCAGAAAAGCGGATCAGCCCCAGCATTTT.

This sequence joins TRBV6-1 and TRBJ1-1; TRBD1 agrees at 7 bases. Losses at the gene ends were 6 bases for V and 5 bases for J; bases not matched to a gene: 6. Per the germline V gene, CDR1 is MNHNS and CDR2 is SASEGT. This CDR3 contains 13 residues. In DNA form, the CDR3 reads TGTGCCAGCAGCCTGACAGGGCTGACTGAAGCTTTCTTT. It yields the protein CASSLTGLTEAFF.

This chain connects TRBV5-4 to TRBJ2-5; D remains unclear. Germline assignment: CDR1 SGHNT and CDR2 YYREEE (reference sequence). This CDR3 region has 11 residues. Trimming cost V 3 bases and J 5 bases, with 5 bases left between them. CDR3 sequence reads: CASSYEETQYF. CDR3 nucleotide sequence: TGTGCCAGCAGCTATGAGGAGACCCAGTACTTC. Filled out from reference TRBV5-4 and TRBJ2-5, the complete variable domain reads ETGVTQSPTHLIKTRGQQVTLRCSSQSGHNTVSWYQQALGQGPQFIFQYYREEENGRGNFPPRFSGLQFPNYSSELNVNALELDDSALYLCASSYEETQYFGPGTRLLVL.

The DNA for the CDR3 is TGTGCCAGCGAACTAGCGGGAGCCAATGAGCAGTTCTTC. It specifies CASELAGANEQFF. The chain couples TRBV6-6 to TRBJ2-1, with TRBD2 identical over 11 bases. The CDR3 covers 13 residues. V gave up 8 bases and J gave up 6 bases; unmatched junction bases: 3. Germline V gives CDR1 MNHNY, CDR2 SVGAGI (reference sequence).

The chain joins TRBV7-2 to TRBJ1-1, with D maybe TRBD1 (5 bases). V was pared by 5 bases and J by 8 bases, with 12 bases between. CDR1 is SGHTA and CDR2 is FQGNSA in the germline V gene. The CDR3 runs to 12 residues. CDR3 loop: CASSHGQGEAFF. The CDR3 DNA reads as TGTGCCAGCAGCCATGGGCAGGGCGAAGCTTTCTTT.

The CDR3 loop reads CSVDAGQGIHGYTF. The CDR3 DNA sequence: TGCAGCGTTGATGCTGGACAGGGGATCCATGGCTACACCTTC. The rearrangement links TRBV29-1 to TRBJ1-2; TRBD1 agrees at 9 bases. Germline V gives CDR1 SQVTM, CDR2 ANQGSEA. V lost 3 bases, J lost 6 bases, and 8 bases stayed unmatched. The CDR3 runs to 14 residues.

The chain couples TRBV6-1 to TRBJ1-2; D unclear. V lost 5 bases and J lost 4, with 8 bases in between. The CDR3 covers 12 residues. Per germline, CDR1 MNHNS and CDR2 SASEGT. Here the CDR3 DNA reads TGTGCCAGCAGTCCGGTCGGCTATGGCTACACCTTC. Translating it yields CASSPVGYGYTF.

The chain has TRBV6-6 and TRBJ2-5, with 8 bases lining up with TRBD1. Germline V gene sequence: CDR1 MNHNY, CDR2 SVGAGI (reference sequence). This CDR3 contains 14 residues. J gave up 2 bases and V 11 bases, and 10 bases lay outside the gene matches. The CDR3 coding sequence is TGTGCCGTAAAACAGGGGGGCGGGCAAGAGACCCAGTACTTC. Translation: CAVKQGGGQETQYF.

This chain connects TRBV12-5 to TRBJ1-2, with TRBD1 as a possible D gene (5 bases). This CDR3 is 15 amino acids long. Germline CDR1 reads LGHNT; CDR2 reads FRNRAP. V lost 4 bases, J lost 8 bases, and 20 bases lay in between. As DNA, the CDR3 is TGTGCTAGTGGTTCAAGGGGCGTCGGCTATGAGGGCTACACCTTC. As protein: CASGSRGVGYEGYTF. The whole variable domain, remainder taken from reference TRBV12-5 and TRBJ1-2, is DARVTQTPRHKVTEMGQEVTMRCQPILGHNTVFWYRQTMMQGLELLAYFRNRAPLDDSGMPKDRFSAEMPDATLATLKIQPSEPRDSAVYFCASGSRGVGYEGYTFGSGTRLTVV.

The rearrangement uses TRBV21-1 and TRBJ1-3; the table's D call, TRBD1, was not checked against the DNA. TRBV21-1 is assigned pseudogene status. The CDR3 extends over 15 amino acids. The CDR3 region is CASKLTGAGGNTIYF. The CDR3 coding sequence is TGTGCCAGTAAGTTGACAGGGGCGGGGGGAAACACCATATATTTT.

The V and J genes are TRBV29-1 and TRBJ2-7, with 7 bases aligning to TRBD1. Germline V gene lookup returns CDR1 SQVTM and CDR2 ANQGSEA. Trimming took 7 bases from V and 6 from J; bases not matched to a gene: 15. The CDR3 has 14 residues. CDR3 in DNA: TGCAGCGCTAGGCTGGGACAGAATTTTGCCGAGCAGTACTTC. This encodes CSARLGQNFAEQYF.

The chain joins TRBV10-3 to TRBJ1-4; TRBD1 might be the D (5 bases). CDR3 length: 13 amino acids. Trimming took off 10 bases at V and 7 bases at J, with 16 bases between the two ends. Germline V lookup: CDR1 ENHRY, CDR2 SYGVKD. The CDR3 loop is CASSQGIGEKLFF. The CDR3 DNA is TGTGCCAGCTCCCAGGGAATAGGTGAAAAACTGTTTTTT.

CDR3 sequence reads: CASRLAGVSTGELFF. CDR3 nucleotides: TGTGCCAGCAGACTAGCGGGGGTTTCCACCGGGGAGCTGTTTTTT. V gene TRBV2 combines with J gene TRBJ2-2; 11 bases are a match to TRBD2. Germline V lookup: CDR1 SNHLY, CDR2 FYNNEI. J was trimmed by 4 bases and V by 6 bases; bases with no gene match: 4. The CDR3 totals 15 residues.

V and J are TRBV7-2 and TRBJ1-2, with TRBD1 identical over 7 bases. After removal of 5 bases from V and 8 bases from J, the junction contained 14 bases not matched to a gene. Germline V gene lookup returns CDR1 SGHTA and CDR2 FQGNSA. The CDR3 length is 15 residues. CDR3 region: CASSVGQFGLVGYTF. CDR3 in DNA: TGTGCCAGCAGCGTGGGACAGTTCGGTCTCGTCGGCTACACCTTC.

This clone was seen once. V and J are TRBV19 and TRBJ2-3, with D maybe TRBD2 (7 bases). CDR1 and CDR2 from the germline V gene are LNHDA and SQIVND (reference sequence). Between the trimmed V and J ends, which lost 6 bases and 3 bases, there was a span of 13 bases. The CDR3 is 14 amino acids. Here the CDR3 DNA reads TGTGCCAGTAGAGGGGGGGCCCTGACAGATACGCAGTATTTT. Translating it yields CASRGGALTDTQYF.

The J gene is TRBJ2-7, the V gene TRBV7-2; the match to TRBD1 covers 7 bases. This CDR3 has 13 residues. V lost 6 bases, J lost 1 base, and 3 bases stayed unmatched. The germline V gene encodes CDR1 SGHTA and CDR2 FQGNSA. CDR3 amino acids: CASRLQGSYEQYF. The CDR3 DNA is TGTGCCAGCAGACTACAGGGGTCCTACGAGCAGTACTTC.

V is TRBV20-1 and J is TRBJ1-2, with D possibly matching TRBD1 (5 bases). From germline, CDR1 is DFQATT and CDR2 SNEGSKA (reference sequence). This CDR3 comprises 11 residues. V lost 3 bases and J lost 6, with 8 bases in between. This chain's CDR3 is CSASTGDGYTF. CDR3 bases: TGCAGTGCTAGCACAGGCGATGGCTACACCTTC.

J is TRBJ2-5 and V is TRBV7-2; D is uncertain. CDR3 length equals 14 residues. V was cut by 1 base and J by 5 bases, with 11 bases left in between. Germline V gene lookup returns CDR1 SGHTA and CDR2 FQGNSA. The chain's CDR3 is CASSLVSASETQYF. CDR3 nucleotides: TGTGCCAGCAGCTTAGTGAGCGCGTCGGAGACCCAGTACTTC.

This chain connects TRBV5-4 to TRBJ2-7; 12 bases fit TRBD2. The CDR3 runs to 15 residues. Trimming cost V 4 bases and J 4 bases; bases outside gene matches: 6. CDR1 and CDR2 (germline): SGHNT, YYREEE (reference sequence). The CDR3 region is CASSTRTSGMYEQYF. The CDR3 region has the DNA TGTGCCAGCAGCACTAGGACTAGCGGGATGTACGAGCAGTACTTC.

The chain couples TRBV18 to TRBJ2-6; a possible D gene is TRBD1 (7 bases). V was pared by 6 bases and J by 0 bases, with 15 bases between. The CDR3 spans 17 residues. Germline CDR1 KGHSH, CDR2 LQKENI. The CDR3 protein is CASSRDSYISGANVLTF. The CDR3 DNA is TGTGCCAGCTCGCGGGACAGCTATATCTCTGGGGCCAACGTCCTGACTTTC. Full variable domain (rest looked up from reference TRBV18 and TRBJ2-6): NAGVMQNPRHLVRRRGQEARLRCSPMKGHSHVYWYRQLPEEGLKFMVYLQKENIIDESGMPKERFSAEFPKEGPSILRIQQVVRGDSAAYFCASSRDSYISGANVLTFGAGSRLTVL.

This chain connects TRBV5-1 to TRBJ2-2, with TRBD2 matching 10 bases. Germline CDR1 is SGHRS and CDR2 is YFSETQ. This CDR3 is 15 amino acids long. Trimming cost V 3 bases and J 4 bases; bases outside gene matches: 3. The CDR3 DNA is TGCGCCAGCAGCTACATAGCGGGAGGCACCGGGGAGCTGTTTTTT. Translating it yields CASSYIAGGTGELFF.

V and J are TRBV27 and TRBJ1-3; possibly TRBD1 for D (6 bases). The germline CDR1 and CDR2 sequences are MNHEY and SMNVEV (reference sequence). With 6 bases removed from V and 2 bases from J, the gap between germline ends came to 11 bases. The CDR3 covers 14 residues. As DNA, the CDR3 is TGTGCCAGCAGGTCTCCAGGGGCTGGAAACACCATATATTTT. Protein sequence: CASRSPGAGNTIYF.

The chain carries TRBV29-1 and TRBJ2-2; D call uncertain. The CDR3 totals 10 residues. V lost 2 bases, J lost 8 bases, and 3 bases lay in between. CDR1 and CDR2 from the germline V gene are SQVTM and ANQGSEA. The CDR3 DNA reads TGCAGCGTTGAAATAGGGGAGCTGTTTTTT. Its translation: CSVEIGELFF.

This clone was observed a single time. The rearrangement links TRBV4-3 to TRBJ1-6; D unclear. CDR3 size: 13 residues. Germline V CDR1 and CDR2: LGHNA, YSLEER. Trimming took off 0 bases at V and 9 bases at J, with 6 bases between the two ends. The CDR3 loop is CASSQERGSPLHF. The CDR3 DNA sequence: TGCGCCAGCAGCCAAGAGAGAGGTTCACCCCTCCACTTT.

The chain joins TRBV18 to TRBJ1-1, with 7 positions matching TRBD1. The germline V gene has CDR1 KGHSH and CDR2 LQKENI. This CDR3 region has 15 residues. The ends lost 3 bases at V and 5 bases at J; junction bases unmatched: 9. The CDR3 DNA reads TGTGCCAGCTCACCCCAGGGGGGAGGTGTGACTGAAGCTTTCTTT. Protein sequence: CASSPQGGGVTEAFF. Drawing the rest from reference TRBV18 and TRBJ1-1, the complete variable domain is NAGVMQNPRHLVRRRGQEARLRCSPMKGHSHVYWYRQLPEEGLKFMVYLQKENIIDESGMPKERFSAEFPKEGPSILRIQQVVRGDSAAYFCASSPQGGGVTEAFFGQGTRLTVV.

V is TRBV6-5 and J is TRBJ1-2; TRBD1 might be the D (6 bases). CDR1 and CDR2 (germline): MNHEY, SVGAGI. Trimming removed 0 bases from V and 5 bases from J, with 7 bases in between. The CDR3 spans 13 residues. The CDR3 spells CASSYSDSYGYTF. DNA for the CDR3: TGTGCCAGCAGTTACTCGGACAGTTATGGCTACACCTTC.

This clone appeared a single time. The V call is TRBV28, the J call TRBJ2-1; a possible D gene is TRBD2 (6 bases). CDR1 and CDR2 (germline): MDHEN, SYDVKM. The CDR3 loop spans 14 amino acids. V shed 7 bases and J shed 2 bases, with 12 bases lying between them. CDR3 residues: CASTRGGAYNEQFF. The CDR3 region has the DNA TGTGCCAGCACCAGAGGAGGGGCCTACAATGAGCAGTTCTTC.

The V call is TRBV27, the J call TRBJ2-3; unclear D gene. The V and J ends lost 5 bases and 1 base respectively, with 7 bases between them. The CDR3 is 13 amino acids. The germline gives CDR1 MNHEY, CDR2 SMNVEV (reference sequence). Here the CDR3 reads CASSIQGTDTQYF. The CDR3 coding sequence is TGTGCCAGCAGTATTCAGGGCACAGATACGCAGTATTTT.

This clone qualifies as medium-sized (0.01 to 0.1%). The V call is TRBV27, the J call TRBJ2-1, with 9 bases matching TRBD2. J was trimmed by 4 bases and V by 5 bases; bases with no gene match: 9. The CDR3 totals 16 residues. Germline-derived CDR1 and CDR2 are MNHEY and SMNVEV (reference sequence). The CDR3 nucleotides are TGTGCCAGCAGTAGGGTAGCGGGGGCCTTATACAATGAGCAGTTCTTC. It codes for CASSRVAGALYNEQFF.